This T cell receptor beta chain was captured in a study of Graves' ophthalmopathy and Graves' hyperthyroidism. Points from the study as a whole: Blood repertoires reportedly contained most expanded thyroid clonotypes above 0.001 frequency. Ophthalmopathy and stable hyperthyroidism were discriminated by a 13-signature model, with about 90% sensitivity and 80% to 84% specificity.

Uncontrolled infections, pregnancy, lactation or other autoimmune diseases led to patient exclusion. Germline CDR1 reads MNHEY; CDR2 reads SVGEGT. Trimming took off 5 bases at V and 11 bases at J, with 16 bases between the two ends. This CDR3 has 13 residues. For repertoire sequencing, the TCR beta CDR3 regions were amplified from RNA transcripts. The workflow started with a first-round RT-PCR run with HTBI primers and then moved on to a second-round multiplex PCR. TCRdb ran MiXCR on the multiplex PCR reads and lists one entry per CDR3 protein. This table has about 390,000 distinct CDR3 sequences, approximately 15% appearing once. In this sample, this clonotype turned up many times. Antigen: not known.

This receptor was obtained from a woman between 18 and 29 years old with stable Graves' hyperthyroidism. Input material: peripheral blood. The chain links TRBV6-2 or TRBV6-3 to TRBJ2-4, with a tentative D call TRBD1 (6 bases). CDR3 residues: CASSDRDTSFQYF. For the CDR3, the DNA is TGTGCCAGCAGTGACCGGGACACCTCATTTCAGTACTTC.